This is a list of T cell receptor beta chains from one sample in a study of early T cells in non-severe SARS-CoV-2 infection. A single record per CDR3 protein comes from TCRdb applying MiXCR to the 5' RACE reads. The table includes tens of thousands of distinct CDR3 sequences, around 8.4% detected once. Sample: whole blood. The source of these receptors is an adult who was a healthcare worker with PCR-confirmed SARS-CoV-2 infection or an uninfected control (not recorded which). Each CDR3 is given with its conserved first and last residue. A row's size may be missing; if present it is once, few, many or a size class.

clone size	V gene	CDR3 protein
many	TRBV7-8	CASSLTSGLNEQFF
many	TRBV9	CASSLKNTGELFF
many	TRBV5-6	CASSLGLADPANTGELFF
NA	TRBV6-1	CASSLNRVADEQFF
many	TRBV7-9	CASREIRVNYNEQFF
NA	TRBV6-5	CASSYTGATGELFF
few	TRBV9	CASSPRQGPYGYTF
NA	TRBV30	CAWMQGFPDYGYTF
many	TRBV7-9	CASSPIFLGADTQYF
many	TRBV12-5	CASGLSRSTGNTIYF
many	TRBV29-1	CSGDSGPMNTEAFF
many	TRBV7-2	CASSLSGRVHEQYF
few	TRBV6-5	CATLSYSGNTIYF
NA	TRBV11-2	CASTPSGGPYEQYF
many	TRBV20-1	CSATGLVSEQYF
few	TRBV1	CTSSPDSRSVGTDTQYF
many	TRBV4-2	CASSQNRLGETQYF
NA	TRBV7-2	CASSLWDSTDTQYF
many	TRBV29-1	CSVVPSGEQYF
many	TRBV6-1	CASSVGQVREKLFF
many	TRBV27	CASSPDIHEETQYF
many	TRBV4-1	CASSWSGRAYEQFF
few	TRBV24-1	CATSDLRSGANVLTF
many	TRBV7-3	CASSPGLNTEAFF
NA	TRBV3-1	CASSRRQPQGSEQYF
few	TRBV2	CASSVGGRYNEQFF
many	TRBV20-1	CSARAGDGTEAFF
NA	TRBV29-1	CSVPGPSGNSPLHF
few	TRBV5-1	CASSLPGHPNTEAFF
many	TRBV5-1	CASSLVPIHETIYNEQFF
many	TRBV2	CASNPGRVNTEAFF
many	TRBV20-1	CSARYGTSGYEQYF
few	TRBV3-1	CASTKTLGSGEKLFF
many	TRBV10-3	CAISVGGAEQPQHF
NA	TRBV12-3/TRBV12-4	CASTRTSGRLNEQFF
NA	TRBV6-5	CASSSGQFTDTQYF
medium-sized	TRBV20-1	CSARAQGLSTEAFF
NA	TRBV5-1	CASSLEPGRGNYGYTF
NA	TRBV29-1	CSVLLTNSYEQYF
many	TRBV29-1	CSVALSSRDTQYF
many	TRBV6-1	CASTKTSGAPYEQYF
many	TRBV3-1	CASSIDRTYGYTF
many	TRBV5-8	CASSLGRTGKETQYF
many	TRBV4-3	CASSQETGQNSPLHF
many	TRBV20-1	CSANVLSGRTSYNEQFF
NA	TRBV10-2	CASSESIRGTGADEQYF
many	TRBV7-9	CASSIVTRAEQYF
many	TRBV11-2	CASSLAPRTSSYNEQFF
NA	TRBV19	CASSIAASGLYNEQFF
NA	TRBV27	CASSPRARGVKGEQFF
many	TRBV18	CASSPGRGPGNTIYF
many	TRBV7-3	CASSPNWLRSDTQYF